The rows below give T cell receptor beta chains drawn from one sample of a study of control samples from healthy donors and cancer patients. The method was immunoSEQ multiplex PCR; TCRdb's version includes in-frame clones alone and lacks a portion of them. In the table there are under 70,000 clones, about nine tenths of which are singletons. Sequencing input: PBMCs. The receptors stem from a woman aged 45 to 65 with colorectal cancer. The CDR3 runs from the conserved cysteine through the conserved F or W. Each record gives: clone size, J gene, V gene, D gene, CDR3 DNA, CDR3 protein. The D gene is left open where the match is weak. Size is stated for part of the rows, as once, few or many counts, or as a class when the clone is expanded.

clone size: NA; J gene: TRBJ2-2; V gene: TRBV29-1; D gene: TRBD2; CDR3 DNA: TGCAGCGTCGGGACTAGCGGAGACACCGGGGAGCTGTTTTTT; CDR3 protein: CSVGTSGDTGELFF
clone size: NA; J gene: TRBJ2-7; V gene: TRBV5-1; D gene: NA; CDR3 DNA: TGCGCCAGCAGTCCCCGTTTGGTTACACGTCGAGACGAGCAGTACTTC; CDR3 protein: CASSPRLVTRRDEQYF
clone size: NA; J gene: TRBJ2-6; V gene: TRBV18; D gene: NA; CDR3 DNA: TGTGCCAGCTCACCACTTACACCAAACAGGGCTGGGGCCAACGTCCTGACTTTC; CDR3 protein: CASSPLTPNRAGANVLTF
clone size: NA; J gene: TRBJ2-3; V gene: TRBV28; D gene: TRBD1; CDR3 DNA: TGTGCCAGCGAACGGAGCAGGGGGCTGAAGACAGATACGCAGTATTTT; CDR3 protein: CASERSRGLKTDTQYF
clone size: NA; J gene: TRBJ2-3; V gene: TRBV25-1; D gene: NA; CDR3 DNA: TGTGCCAGCAGTGGGATGGGGACGCAGTATTTT; CDR3 protein: CASSGMGTQYF
clone size: NA; J gene: TRBJ1-1; V gene: TRBV2; D gene: NA; CDR3 DNA: TGTGCCAGCAAAAAACGGTACGTGAACACTGAAGCTTTCTTT; CDR3 protein: CASKKRYVNTEAFF
clone size: NA; J gene: TRBJ2-7; V gene: TRBV5-1; D gene: NA; CDR3 DNA: TGCGCCAGCAGCGGGGAGGGGGTTTGGGGCGAGCAGTACTTC; CDR3 protein: CASSGEGVWGEQYF
clone size: NA; J gene: TRBJ1-4; V gene: TRBV28; D gene: NA; CDR3 DNA: TGTGCCAGCAGTCCCCCAGCCGGAAAACTGTTTTTT; CDR3 protein: CASSPPAGKLFF
clone size: NA; J gene: TRBJ1-1; V gene: TRBV27; D gene: TRBD1; CDR3 DNA: TGTGCCAGCAGCCCGTCGGTACAGGGGAATTTGAACACTGAAGCTTTCTTT; CDR3 protein: CASSPSVQGNLNTEAFF
clone size: NA; J gene: TRBJ2-3; V gene: TRBV28; D gene: TRBD2; CDR3 DNA: TGTGCCAGCAGTTTGCGGGGGTCCAGCACAGATACGCAGTATTTT; CDR3 protein: CASSLRGSSTDTQYF
clone size: NA; J gene: TRBJ1-2; V gene: TRBV3-1/TRBV3-2; D gene: NA; CDR3 DNA: TGTGCCAGCAGCCTGAATGACTATGGCTACACCTTC; CDR3 protein: CASSLNDYGYTF
clone size: once; J gene: TRBJ2-5; V gene: TRBV7-2; D gene: TRBD2; CDR3 DNA: TGTGCCAGCAGCTTATTCTCGGGACTAGCGGGCCAAGAGACCCAGTACTTC; CDR3 protein: CASSLFSGLAGQETQYF
clone size: NA; J gene: TRBJ2-6; V gene: TRBV30; D gene: TRBD1; CDR3 DNA: TGTGCCTGGAGTAACGAAAGGACAGGGGCCGGGGCCAACGTCCTGACTTTC; CDR3 protein: CAWSNERTGAGANVLTF
clone size: once; J gene: TRBJ1-3; V gene: TRBV10-2; D gene: NA; CDR3 DNA: TGCGCCAGCAGTGAGTTGCTTGGTCGGCAGGGAGACTCTGGAAACACCATATATTTT; CDR3 protein: CASSELLGRQGDSGNTIYF
clone size: NA; J gene: TRBJ2-3; V gene: TRBV7-9; D gene: TRBD2; CDR3 DNA: TGTGCCAGCAGCGAGACTAGCGGGGGCACAGATACGCAGTATTTT; CDR3 protein: CASSETSGGTDTQYF
clone size: NA; J gene: TRBJ2-5; V gene: TRBV24-1; D gene: TRBD2; CDR3 DNA: TGTGCCACCAGTGAGTACCGACTAGCGGGAGAAGAGACCCAGTACTTC; CDR3 protein: CATSEYRLAGEETQYF
clone size: NA; J gene: TRBJ1-2; V gene: TRBV6-5; D gene: NA; CDR3 DNA: TGTGCCAGCAGTTACTCTGCTGGGGGAGGCTACACCTTC; CDR3 protein: CASSYSAGGGYTF
clone size: NA; J gene: TRBJ2-2; V gene: TRBV11-2; D gene: TRBD1; CDR3 DNA: TGTGCCAGCAGGGCCGGGACAGGGGCCGGGGAGCTGTTTTTT; CDR3 protein: CASRAGTGAGELFF
clone size: NA; J gene: TRBJ1-2; V gene: TRBV2; D gene: NA; CDR3 DNA: TGTGCCAGCAGTTGGGGGGACTATGGCTACACCTTC; CDR3 protein: CASSWGDYGYTF
clone size: NA; J gene: TRBJ2-7; V gene: TRBV9; D gene: TRBD1; CDR3 DNA: TGTGCCAGCAGCGTAGAGGGACAGGGGGCTTACGAGCAGTACTTC; CDR3 protein: CASSVEGQGAYEQYF
clone size: NA; J gene: TRBJ2-7; V gene: TRBV7-3; D gene: NA; CDR3 DNA: TGTGCCAGCAGCTTAGCAGGGCCCTCGAAACAGTACTTC; CDR3 protein: CASSLAGPSKQYF
clone size: once; J gene: TRBJ1-1; V gene: TRBV12-3/TRBV12-4; D gene: NA; CDR3 DNA: TGTGCCACTAGGATGGCAGCTACTGAAGCTTTCTTT; CDR3 protein: CATRMAATEAFF
clone size: NA; J gene: TRBJ1-2; V gene: TRBV29-1; D gene: NA; CDR3 DNA: TGCAGCGTTGAAGATCGAACCTATGGCTACACCTTC; CDR3 protein: CSVEDRTYGYTF
clone size: NA; J gene: TRBJ1-1; V gene: TRBV5-4; D gene: NA; CDR3 DNA: TGTGCCAGCAGCTTCATAGGCACAGATAACCTTGAAGCTTTCTTT; CDR3 protein: CASSFIGTDNLEAFF
clone size: NA; J gene: TRBJ1-5; V gene: TRBV2; D gene: NA; CDR3 DNA: TGTGCCAGCAGTGAAGCGCTTGGGCTTTATAGCAATCAGCCCCAGCATTTT; CDR3 protein: CASSEALGLYSNQPQHF
clone size: NA; J gene: TRBJ2-3; V gene: TRBV27; D gene: NA; CDR3 DNA: TGTGCCAGCAGCCCCCTTCCGGGGGATAACTGGGGTACGCAGTATTTT; CDR3 protein: CASSPLPGDNWGTQYF